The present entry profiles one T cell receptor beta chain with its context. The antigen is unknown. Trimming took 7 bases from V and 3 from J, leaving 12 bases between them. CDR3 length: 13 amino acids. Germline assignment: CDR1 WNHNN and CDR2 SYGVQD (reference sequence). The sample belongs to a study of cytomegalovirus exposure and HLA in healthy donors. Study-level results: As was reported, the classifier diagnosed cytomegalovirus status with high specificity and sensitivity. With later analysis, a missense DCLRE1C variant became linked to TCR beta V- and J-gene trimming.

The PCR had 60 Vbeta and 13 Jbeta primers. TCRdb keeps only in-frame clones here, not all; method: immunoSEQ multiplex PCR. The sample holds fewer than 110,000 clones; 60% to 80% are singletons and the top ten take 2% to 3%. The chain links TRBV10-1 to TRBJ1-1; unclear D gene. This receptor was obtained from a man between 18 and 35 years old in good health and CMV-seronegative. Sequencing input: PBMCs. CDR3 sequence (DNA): TGCGCCAGCAAAAGCGCCCGCGACACTGAAGCTTTCTTT. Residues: CASKSARDTEAFF.